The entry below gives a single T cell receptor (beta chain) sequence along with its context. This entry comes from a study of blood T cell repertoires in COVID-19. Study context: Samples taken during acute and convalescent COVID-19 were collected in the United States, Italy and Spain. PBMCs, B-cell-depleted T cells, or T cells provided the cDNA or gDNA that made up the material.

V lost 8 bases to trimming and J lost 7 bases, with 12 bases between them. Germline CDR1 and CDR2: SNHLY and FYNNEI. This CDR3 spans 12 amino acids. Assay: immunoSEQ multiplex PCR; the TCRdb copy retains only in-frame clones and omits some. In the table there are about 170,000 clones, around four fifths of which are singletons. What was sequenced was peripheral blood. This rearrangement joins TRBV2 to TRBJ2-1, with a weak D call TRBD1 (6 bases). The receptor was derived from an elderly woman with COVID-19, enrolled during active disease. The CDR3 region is CASGLQGNEQFF. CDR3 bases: TGTGCCAGCGGCTTACAGGGTAATGAGCAGTTCTTC.